The 27 T cell receptor beta chains in this list originate from one sample, sequenced in a study of cytomegalovirus exposure and HLA in healthy donors (dated 2017 in TCRdb). The library was made by the immunoSEQ multiplex PCR assay. For the multiplex PCR, a mixture combining 60 forward primers for TCR Vbeta segments and 13 reverse primers for TCR Jbeta segments was used. Not all clones reach the TCRdb copy of this immuneACCESS table, which keeps in-frame sequences only. Checked studies attribute under half of the gap to unresolved V genes and leave the rest unexplained. Recorded for this sample are some 200,000 clones; roughly 91% of them occurred a single time. The ten biggest clones cover approximately 1% of the sample. The sequencing input was PBMCs. These receptors were obtained from a woman aged 18-30 years in good health and CMV-seronegative.

V is TRBV5-1 and J is TRBJ2-3, with TRBD1 matching 8 bases. This CDR3 has 16 residues. The V segment lost 0 bases and the J segment 2 bases; nucleotides outside the gene matches: 5. Germline CDR1 is SGHRS and CDR2 is YFSETQ. The CDR3 here is CASSLAVTGDTDTQYF. The CDR3 bases are TGCGCCAGCAGCTTGGCCGTGACAGGGGACACAGATACGCAGTATTTT.

The V gene is TRBV11-2, the J gene TRBJ2-1; TRBD2 might be the D (6 bases). The germline V and J ends were trimmed by 2 bases and 0 bases, with 11 bases remaining between them. Germline-derived CDR1 and CDR2 are SGHAT and FQNNGV. The CDR3 spans 16 residues. This CDR3 reads CASSLSSASSYNEQFF. CDR3 in DNA: TGTGCCAGCAGCTTATCTAGCGCAAGCTCCTACAATGAGCAGTTCTTC.

The chain links TRBV2 to TRBJ2-4; 7 bases agree with TRBD2. Looked up from germline, CDR1 is SNHLY and CDR2 is FYNNEI. The V segment lost 6 bases and the J segment 10 bases; nucleotides outside the gene matches: 12. The CDR3 is 14 residues long. The CDR3 coding sequence is TGTGCCAGCAGGGAACGGGGAGGGATGGCGATTCAGTACTTC. It specifies CASRERGGMAIQYF.

In this sample, this clone turned up a few times. The chain joins TRBV11-3 to TRBJ2-7, with 7 bases aligning to TRBD2. CDR1 SGHNT and CDR2 YENEEA come from the germline V gene. J was trimmed by 2 bases and V by 7 bases; bases with no gene match: 8. The CDR3 is made up of 14 amino acids. The CDR3 is CASTRSGITYEQYF. The DNA of the CDR3 is TGTGCCAGCACCAGGAGCGGGATTACCTACGAGCAGTACTTC.

This clone was counted once. The chain is built from TRBV7-2 and TRBJ2-1, with D tentatively TRBD1 (5 bases). Germline lookup yields CDR1 SGHTA and CDR2 FQGNSA. The V end lost 2 bases, the J end lost 7 bases, and 12 bases lay between the germline ends. This CDR3 is built from 14 residues. The CDR3 here is CASSLPAPGNEQFF. The CDR3 DNA sequence: TGTGCCAGCAGCTTACCGGCCCCAGGGAATGAGCAGTTCTTC.

The chain uses TRBV12-5 and TRBJ1-1, with 7 bases fitting TRBD1. The J segment lost 11 bases and the V segment lost 1 base, leaving 4 bases of the junction unmatched. The CDR3 spans 12 residues. Per germline, CDR1 LGHNT and CDR2 FRNRAP. Here the CDR3 reads CASGLDTGVAFF. As DNA, the CDR3 is TGTGCTAGTGGTTTGGACACAGGGGTCGCTTTCTTT.

The gene calls are TRBV5-1 and TRBJ1-5; 7 nucleotides align to TRBD1. The V gene end was trimmed by 2 bases and the J gene end by 3 bases; junction bases not matched to a gene: 5. The CDR3 has 15 amino acids. The V gene's germline CDR1 is SGHRS and CDR2 YFSETQ. As DNA, the CDR3 is TGCGCCAGCAGCTTTACAGGGGTCACCAATCAGCCCCAGCATTTT. It yields the protein CASSFTGVTNQPQHF.

The chain combines TRBV7-6 with TRBJ2-3, with D perhaps matching TRBD2 (5 bases). Looked up from germline, CDR1 is SGHVS and CDR2 is FNYEAQ. V lost 5 bases to trimming and J lost 6 bases, with 9 bases between them. The CDR3 sequence is 12 residues long. The CDR3 sequence: CASSPRGDTQYF. CDR3 DNA sequence: TGTGCCAGCAGCCCACGCGGGGATACGCAGTATTTT.

CDR3 amino acids: CASSGQGLDTEAFF. CDR3 bases: TGTGCCAGCAGCGGACAGGGACTCGACACTGAAGCTTTCTTT. V gene TRBV13 combines with J gene TRBJ1-1; TRBD1 matches 8 bases. Per germline, CDR1 PRHDT and CDR2 FYEKMQ (reference sequence). V lost 5 bases and J lost 3; bases outside the gene matches: 5. This CDR3 is 14 amino acids long.

V is TRBV18 and J is TRBJ2-3, with D tentatively TRBD1 (5 bases). The CDR3 contains 15 residues. Germline lookup yields CDR1 KGHSH and CDR2 LQKENI. V lost 0 bases to trimming and J lost 7 bases, with 14 bases between them. The CDR3 here is CASSPPGAGLHTQYF. In nucleotides, the CDR3 is TGTGCCAGCTCACCACCAGGGGCAGGGCTCCATACGCAGTATTTT. Variable domain in full (rest from reference TRBV18 and TRBJ2-3): NAGVMQNPRHLVRRRGQEARLRCSPMKGHSHVYWYRQLPEEGLKFMVYLQKENIIDESGMPKERFSAEFPKEGPSILRIQQVVRGDSAAYFCASSPPGAGLHTQYFGPGTRLTVL.

This chain connects TRBV6-5 to TRBJ1-1; D is unclear. The CDR3 loop spans 14 amino acids. V was trimmed by 0 bases and J by 3 bases, leaving 8 bases between them. Per germline, CDR1 MNHEY and CDR2 SVGAGI. CDR3 bases: TGTGCCAGCAGTTACTCGCCGGGATACACTGAAGCTTTCTTT. Its translation: CASSYSPGYTEAFF.

The chain carries TRBV5-1 and TRBJ2-2, with D possibly being TRBD2 (6 bases). Trimming cost V 0 bases and J 0 bases, with 12 bases left between them. The CDR3 has 17 amino acids. In germline, CDR1 is SGHRS, CDR2 YFSETQ. This chain's CDR3 is CASSLAGDSTNTGELFF. The DNA for the CDR3 is TGCGCCAGCAGCTTGGCGGGAGACAGTACGAACACCGGGGAGCTGTTTTTT.

The chain has TRBV7-9 and TRBJ2-7; 9 positions match TRBD2. This CDR3 comprises 15 residues. CDR1 is SEHNR and CDR2 is FQNEAQ in the germline V gene (reference sequence). Trimming removed 1 base from V and 5 bases from J; junction bases left unmatched: 6. CDR3 sequence: CASSLVLAGGDEQYF. The CDR3 bases are TGTGCCAGCAGCTTAGTACTAGCGGGTGGGGACGAGCAGTACTTC.

This sequence joins TRBV5-1 and TRBJ2-5; 11 nucleotides agree with TRBD1. J lost 3 bases, V lost 4 bases, and 2 bases had no gene match. The CDR3 loop spans 14 amino acids. The V gene's germline CDR1 is SGHRS and CDR2 YFSETQ. CDR3 in amino acids: CASSRDRGKETQYF. Written as DNA, the CDR3 is TGCGCCAGCAGCCGGGACAGGGGGAAAGAGACCCAGTACTTC.

This clone was seen just once. The chain links TRBV7-9 to TRBJ1-1; D is possibly TRBD1 (6 bases). The V end was cut by 5 bases, the J end by 2 bases, with 15 bases between. Germline CDR1 reads SEHNR; CDR2 reads FQNEAQ (reference sequence). This CDR3 has 15 residues. CDR3 DNA: TGTGCCAGCAGCCCCCGGGACAAGGGAAACACTGAAGCTTTCTTT. Its translation: CASSPRDKGNTEAFF.

The V gene is TRBV4-1, the J gene TRBJ2-1; 9 positions match TRBD1. The length of the CDR3 is 15 residues. Germline V gene lookup returns CDR1 MGHRA and CDR2 YSYEKL. V gave up 3 bases and J gave up 13 bases; unmatched junction bases: 13. The CDR3 spells CASSHGPGQGSHQFF. The CDR3 DNA follows: TGCGCCAGCAGCCATGGGCCGGGACAGGGTTCCCACCAGTTCTTC.

The rearrangement joins TRBV30 to TRBJ2-3, with 8 nucleotides matching TRBD2. CDR3 size: 16 residues. V was pared by 0 bases and J by 5 bases, with 10 bases of the junction left unmatched. Germline V gene data show CDR1 as GTSNPN and CDR2 as SVGIG (reference sequence). This chain's CDR3 is CAWSVGSGNGLDTQYF. Written as DNA, the CDR3 is TGTGCCTGGAGTGTGGGTAGCGGGAATGGTTTAGATACGCAGTATTTT.

The chain has TRBV6-1 and TRBJ2-7; D might be TRBD1 (6 bases). CDR1 and CDR2 from the germline V gene are MNHNS and SASEGT. The V gene lost 2 bases and the J gene lost 13 bases, with 15 bases spanning the gap. The CDR3 runs to 12 residues. In DNA form, the CDR3 reads TGTGCCAGCAGTGAACCCATGGACAGCTATTACTTC. This sequence encodes CASSEPMDSYYF.

This rearrangement joins TRBV4-3 to TRBJ2-7, with TRBD1 identical over 7 bases. The CDR3 contains 15 residues. Per the germline V gene, CDR1 is LGHNA and CDR2 is YSLEER. V shed 0 bases and J 1 base; nucleotides not matched to a gene: 3. The CDR3 loop reads CASSQDWDSSYEQYF. CDR3 DNA sequence: TGCGCCAGCAGCCAAGATTGGGACAGTTCCTACGAGCAGTACTTC.

The CDR3 spells CASSQDTGDSTEAFF. In DNA, the CDR3 is TGTGCCAGCAGCCAAGACACGGGGGACAGCACTGAAGCTTTCTTT. The chain uses TRBV4-2 and TRBJ1-1; TRBD1 matches 7 bases. This CDR3 contains 15 residues. Trimming took 0 bases from V and 4 from J; bases not matched to a gene: 5. From germline, CDR1 is LGHNA and CDR2 YNFKEQ.

The chain employs TRBV5-6 and TRBJ2-1, with a possible D match to TRBD1 (5 bases). This CDR3 is built from 12 residues. Between the trimmed V and J ends, which lost 4 bases and 7 bases, there was a span of 9 bases. Germline lookup yields CDR1 SGHDT and CDR2 YYEEEE. The CDR3 region is CASSGAPNEQFF. The CDR3 nucleotides are TGTGCCAGCAGCGGGGCCCCGAATGAGCAGTTCTTC.

CDR3 sequence reads: CASSTLAGISTDTQYF. Here the CDR3 DNA reads TGTGCCAGTAGTACTCTAGCGGGGATTAGCACAGATACGCAGTATTTT. V gene TRBV19 combines with J gene TRBJ2-3, with TRBD2 matching over 9 bases. Germline CDR1 and CDR2: LNHDA and SQIVND (reference sequence). With V trimmed by 4 bases and J by 0 bases, 5 bases remained unmatched. The CDR3 is 16 residues long.

The chain is built from TRBV5-4 and TRBJ2-5; TRBD2 agrees at 7 bases. CDR1 and CDR2 from the germline V gene are SGHNT and YYREEE (reference sequence). The J segment lost 2 bases and the V segment lost 1 base, leaving 8 bases of the junction unmatched. This CDR3 has 16 residues. CDR3 region: CASSLNGRLLQETQYF. In nucleotides, the CDR3 is TGTGCCAGCAGCTTGAACGGGAGGTTATTACAAGAGACCCAGTACTTC.

The chain couples TRBV27 to TRBJ2-7, with 11 bases aligning to TRBD2. From germline, CDR1 is MNHEY and CDR2 SMNVEV (reference sequence). V gave up 7 bases and J gave up 3 bases; unmatched junction bases: 5. The CDR3 runs 14 residues. Here the CDR3 DNA reads TGTGCCAGCAAAACCGGGACTAGCGGCTACGAGCAGTACTTC. This sequence encodes CASKTGTSGYEQYF.

In its sample, this clone was seen once. The rearrangement uses TRBV25-1 and TRBJ2-7; tentative D call: TRBD2 (5 bases). CDR3 length: 12 residues. The ends were cut back, 6 bases at V and 3 bases at J, with 9 bases in the middle. From germline, CDR1 is MGHDK and CDR2 SYGVNS. In DNA, the CDR3 is TGTGCCAGCAGGGCGAGCGGCTACGAGCAGTACTTC. Translating gives CASRASGYEQYF.

CDR3 DNA sequence: TGTGCCAGCAGTCACGGACAGAACACTGAAGCTTTCTTT. Protein sequence: CASSHGQNTEAFF. The chain employs TRBV6-5 and TRBJ1-1; TRBD1 might be the D (5 bases). Trimming stripped 5 bases from V and 1 base from J, with 8 bases between. This CDR3 comprises 13 residues. CDR1 is MNHEY and CDR2 is SVGAGI in the germline V gene.

The chain joins TRBV7-9 to TRBJ1-6; no definite D call. V lost 1 base and J lost 4, with 11 bases in between. CDR1 and CDR2 (germline): SEHNR, FQNEAQ (reference sequence). The CDR3 consists of 16 residues. Written as DNA, the CDR3 is TGTGCCAGCAGCTTAGGGGCAGGATTTTATAATTCACCCCTCCACTTT. This gives the protein CASSLGAGFYNSPLHF.